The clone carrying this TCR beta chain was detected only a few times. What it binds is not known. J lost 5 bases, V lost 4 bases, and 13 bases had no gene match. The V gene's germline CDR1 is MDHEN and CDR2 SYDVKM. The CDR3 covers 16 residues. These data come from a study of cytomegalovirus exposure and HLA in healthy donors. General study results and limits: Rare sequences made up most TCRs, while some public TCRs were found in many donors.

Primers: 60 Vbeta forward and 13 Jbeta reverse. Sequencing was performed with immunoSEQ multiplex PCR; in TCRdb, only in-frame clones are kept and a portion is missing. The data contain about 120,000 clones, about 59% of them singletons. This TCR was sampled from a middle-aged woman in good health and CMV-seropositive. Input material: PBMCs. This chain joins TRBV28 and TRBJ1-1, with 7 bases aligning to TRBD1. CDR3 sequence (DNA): TGTGCCAGCAGTTCTCCCCTGACAGGGTACAGGACTGAAGCTTTCTTT. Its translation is CASSSPLTGYRTEAFF. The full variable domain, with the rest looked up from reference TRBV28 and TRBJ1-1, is DVKVTQSSRYLVKRTGEKVFLECVQDMDHENMFWYRQDPGLGLRLIYFSYDVKMKEKGDIPEGYSVSREKKERFSLILESASTNQTSMYLCASSSPLTGYRTEAFFGQGTRLTVV.